This entry describes one T cell receptor (beta chain). Its antigen is currently unknown. Trimming took off 8 bases at V and 6 bases at J, with 19 bases between the two ends. This CDR3 spans 14 amino acids. CDR1 and CDR2 (germline): MNHEY, SVGAGI. The data were taken from a study of T cell responses to AZD1222 COVID-19 vaccine. Study background: Analysis merged second doses at about 4 or about 12 weeks. Study-level points and caveats: The repertoires were collected only after the peak T cell response. Across spike, vaccine-associated CD4 TCRs were found, dominant at 160-218 and 743-854. Donors skewed white British and female; clonal diversity was possibly underestimated.

Generated by immunoSEQ multiplex PCR, the TCRdb table keeps only in-frame clones and is missing some. Of roughly 260,000 clones in the sample, approximately 93% are singletons; the top ten hold 0.55%. The chain joins TRBV6-5 to TRBJ1-1; perhaps TRBD1 as D (5 bases). This sequence was found in an adult in good health. This sample comprised peripheral blood, obtained on day 0 of AZD1222 vaccination. The DNA of the CDR3 is TGTGCCAGCTGTAGTCCGGGACGAAACGCTGAAGCTTTCTTT. This sequence encodes CASCSPGRNAEAFF.